Listed below are T cell receptor beta chains from one sample, sequenced in a study of blood T cell repertoires in COVID-19. Using immunoSEQ multiplex PCR, the repertoire was profiled, and TCRdb retains in-frame clones only, with some absent. The repertoire holds 250,000 to 400,000 clones, with about 91% as singletons. Input material: peripheral blood. The receptor set was obtained from a woman under 40 with COVID-19, enrolled during active disease. CDR3s include the opening cysteine and the closing phenylalanine or tryptophan. A D gene is named only where the DNA matches it firmly. The size of a clone is reported for some rows only, either as once, few or many, or as a class for expanded clones.

V	D	J	size	DNA	CDR3
TRBV28	NA	TRBJ2-1	NA	TGTGCCAGCAATCGGGCGGCGGGGTCTCGAAATGAGCAGTTCTTC	CASNRAAGSRNEQFF
TRBV11-2	NA	TRBJ1-1	NA	TGTGCCAGCAGCTTGCGGGGTATCGCAAACACTGAAGCTTTCTTT	CASSLRGIANTEAFF
TRBV3-1/TRBV3-2	TRBD2	TRBJ2-1	once	TGTGCCAGCCGGGGGGTTCGGTACAATGAGCAGTTCTTC	CASRGVRYNEQFF
TRBV15	TRBD2	TRBJ2-1	NA	TGTGCCACCAAAACTTTCGGGGGGAGCTCCTACAATGAGCAGTTCTTC	CATKTFGGSSYNEQFF
TRBV19	TRBD1	TRBJ2-2	once	TGTGCCAGTAGTCACAGGGGGACCGAGGAGCTGTTTTTT	CASSHRGTEELFF
TRBV4-1	NA	TRBJ2-3	NA	TGCGCCAGCAGCCCTGGGGGGGGGCGAGTGGACACAGATACGCAGTATTTT	CASSPGGGRVDTDTQYF
TRBV7-9	NA	TRBJ1-2	NA	TGTGCCAGCAGCTTAGGGGAGTCCCCCTATGGCTACACCTTC	CASSLGESPYGYTF
TRBV2	NA	TRBJ2-7	NA	TGTGCCAGCAGCGCGGGGTTCTCCTACGAGCAGTACTTC	CASSAGFSYEQYF
TRBV6-5	TRBD1	TRBJ1-2	NA	TGTGCCAGCAGTTACTCGGGACAGGGAGGATACTATGGCTACACCTTC	CASSYSGQGGYYGYTF
TRBV5-1	TRBD1	TRBJ1-1	NA	TGCGCCAGCAGCTTGGGGGACAGGGGCCCTGCGGGCACTGAAGCTTTCTTT	CASSLGDRGPAGTEAFF
TRBV5-6	NA	TRBJ2-5	NA	TGTGCCAGCAGCTTGGCCAACCATGACACCTACCAAGAGACCCAGTACTTC	CASSLANHDTYQETQYF
TRBV12-3/TRBV12-4	NA	TRBJ2-1	NA	TGTGCCAGCAGTTTTTTCCAGGGGATGCAGTTCTTC	CASSFFQGMQFF
TRBV6-5	NA	TRBJ1-4	NA	TGTGCCAGCAGACCCGACACCACTAATGAAAAACTGTTTTTT	CASRPDTTNEKLFF
TRBV2	NA	TRBJ2-3	once	TGTGCCAGCATAAAGCGGTCCCGGATGGATACGCAGTATTTT	CASIKRSRMDTQYF
TRBV28	TRBD1	TRBJ1-5	NA	TGTGCCAGTGGGACAGGGTATCAGCCCCAGCATTTT	CASGTGYQPQHF
TRBV6-1	TRBD2	TRBJ2-5	NA	TGTGCCAGCAGTGAAGAGGGACTAGCGGTTTTCCAAGAGACCCAGTACTTC	CASSEEGLAVFQETQYF
TRBV4-3	NA	TRBJ1-1	NA	TGCGCCAGCAGCCAAGATCCTACCGATTCGAACACTGAAGCTTTCTTT	CASSQDPTDSNTEAFF
TRBV23-1	NA	TRBJ1-6	NA	TGCGCCAGCAGTCTGCGGACAGAACCGACGACGGCACCCCTCCACTTT	CASSLRTEPTTAPLHF
TRBV5-4	NA	TRBJ1-1	NA	TGTGCCAGCACCAACGCGGAGGGAACTGAAGCTTTCTTT	CASTNAEGTEAFF
TRBV4-1	NA	TRBJ1-2	NA	TGCGCCAGCAGCCAAGACGGTTATGGCTACACCTTC	CASSQDGYGYTF
TRBV9	TRBD1	TRBJ1-2	NA	TGTGCCAGCAGCCTTCTACCCAGGGGGAATGATGGCTACACCTTC	CASSLLPRGNDGYTF
TRBV2	NA	TRBJ2-2	NA	TGTGCCAGCAGTACCGGGACAACTAACACCGGGGAGCTGTTTTTT	CASSTGTTNTGELFF
TRBV3-1/TRBV3-2	TRBD1	TRBJ1-2	NA	TGTGCCAGCAGCCAAGATCCTAGACAGGGAGCCTATGGCTACACCTTC	CASSQDPRQGAYGYTF
TRBV6-6	NA	TRBJ1-1	NA	TGTGCCAGCAGTCCACCCGACCAGGGTGGGGACACTGAAGCTTTCTTT	CASSPPDQGGDTEAFF
TRBV5-1	NA	TRBJ1-3	NA	TGCGCCAGCAGTACAGGGTCTGGAAACACCATATATTTT	CASSTGSGNTIYF
TRBV15	NA	TRBJ2-5	NA	TGTGCCACCAACATAGGAGGGCAGGGAAGAGAGACCCAGTACTTC	CATNIGGQGRETQYF
TRBV19	TRBD1	TRBJ2-7	once	TGTGCCAGTAGTATAGCCCCAGGGGGTTACGAGCAGTACTTC	CASSIAPGGYEQYF
TRBV19	TRBD1	TRBJ1-6	NA	TGTGCCAGTAGTTTCACAGGGGCTGACTATAATTCACCCCTCCACTTT	CASSFTGADYNSPLHF
TRBV19	NA	TRBJ1-2	NA	TGTGCCAGTAGTATTTACAGCACGGATGGCTACACCTTC	CASSIYSTDGYTF
TRBV7-2	TRBD2	TRBJ2-5	NA	TGTGCCAGCAGCCTTGGACTAGAGTCGGAGACCCAGTACTTC	CASSLGLESETQYF
TRBV4-2	NA	TRBJ1-1	NA	TGTGCCAGCAGCCAACGCGACAGTAACACTGAAGCTTTCTTT	CASSQRDSNTEAFF
TRBV24-1	TRBD1	TRBJ2-3	NA	TGTGCCACCAGTGATCCCGAACTGACAGGGGGATTTGGTGCAGATACGCAGTATTTT	CATSDPELTGGFGADTQYF
TRBV4-2	TRBD2	TRBJ2-5	NA	TGTGCCAGCAGCCAGGGTCCGGGGGGGCAAGAGACCCAGTACTTC	CASSQGPGGQETQYF
TRBV28	NA	TRBJ1-4	NA	TGTGCCAGCAGCGCCGGGGGGGCGGTGAATGAAAAACTGTTTTTT	CASSAGGAVNEKLFF
TRBV20-1	TRBD1	TRBJ1-2	NA	TGCAGTGCCCGGGACAGGGGGAGCTACACCTTC	CSARDRGSYTF
TRBV2	NA	TRBJ1-2	NA	TGTGCCAGCAGGGGACTCTCCCATGGCTACACCTTC	CASRGLSHGYTF
TRBV6-5	TRBD1	TRBJ1-2	NA	TGTGCCAGCAGACATCGACAGGGGGTAGACTATGGCTACACCTTC	CASRHRQGVDYGYTF
TRBV5-6	NA	TRBJ1-2	NA	TGTGCCAGCAGCTTGGTACAGGGTTCCTATGGCTACACCTTC	CASSLVQGSYGYTF
TRBV11-2	NA	TRBJ1-5	NA	TGTGCCAGCAGCTTAGATTATATCGGTCAGCCCCAGCATTTT	CASSLDYIGQPQHF
TRBV18	NA	TRBJ1-6	few	TGTGCCAGCTCACCCTGGGCGGGTCAGCCCCTCCACTTT	CASSPWAGQPLHF
TRBV6-2/TRBV6-3	NA	TRBJ2-5	NA	TGTGCCAGCAGTTACGAAGTTAGCGATGAGACCCAGTACTTC	CASSYEVSDETQYF
TRBV7-2	NA	TRBJ2-3	NA	TGTGCCAGCAGGTCCGTTTCCACAGATACGCAGTATTTT	CASRSVSTDTQYF
TRBV2	TRBD1	TRBJ1-2	NA	TGTGCCAGCAGGGCCCCGTTTACAGGGGGCCAAAACTATGGCTACACCTTC	CASRAPFTGGQNYGYTF
TRBV28	TRBD1	TRBJ1-2	few	TGTGCCAGCAGTTTGGCCGGGACAGGGAACTATGGCTACACCTTC	CASSLAGTGNYGYTF
TRBV19	TRBD1	TRBJ1-2	NA	TGTGCCAGTAGTGCCCAGGGGGCGTATGGCTACACCTTC	CASSAQGAYGYTF
TRBV14	NA	TRBJ2-5	NA	TGTGCCAGCAGCCACGCGATACAAGAGACCCAGTACTTC	CASSHAIQETQYF
TRBV7-8	NA	TRBJ1-5	NA	TGTGCCAGCAGCTTAGGACAGACCAGCAATCAGCCCCAGCATTTT	CASSLGQTSNQPQHF
TRBV7-9	NA	TRBJ1-3	NA	TGTGCCAGCAGCGAAACAATTCCTGGAAACACCATATATTTT	CASSETIPGNTIYF
TRBV5-1	TRBD2	TRBJ2-1	NA	TGCGCCAGCAGAGGACTAGCGGATAATGAGCAGTTCTTC	CASRGLADNEQFF
TRBV3-1/TRBV3-2	NA	TRBJ1-2	NA	TGTGCCAGCAGCCAAGTCCGGTTTGGCTACACCTTC	CASSQVRFGYTF
TRBV6-5	TRBD2	TRBJ2-5	few	TGTGCCAGCAGTCCCGGGGGGACCGAAGAGACCCAGTACTTC	CASSPGGTEETQYF
TRBV19	NA	TRBJ1-5	NA	TGTGCCAGTAGTACAGGGGCCGCGGGCAATCAGCCCCAGCATTTT	CASSTGAAGNQPQHF
TRBV28	NA	TRBJ1-1	NA	TGTGCCAGCACCCTGGGGTATCTGGGGCTGGGGGCTTTCTTT	CASTLGYLGLGAFF
TRBV28	NA	TRBJ2-3	once	TGTGCCAGCGGAGGTACGGGGGGCACAGATACGCAGTATTTT	CASGGTGGTDTQYF
TRBV6-5	TRBD1	TRBJ1-2	NA	TGTGCCAGCAGTATCACCGGGACAGGGGGAAAATACACCTTC	CASSITGTGGKYTF
TRBV5-1	NA	TRBJ1-1	NA	TGCGCCAGCACCGATGGGGGGTGGAATACTGAAGCTTTCTTT	CASTDGGWNTEAFF
TRBV5-1	NA	TRBJ1-2	NA	TGCGCCAGCAGCTTGGTCCAGGGAAGGAGCTACACCTTC	CASSLVQGRSYTF
TRBV4-2	NA	TRBJ1-5	NA	TGTGCCAGCAGCCAAGATCTAGCGGGGCAGGTCAGGCAGCCCCAGCATTTT	CASSQDLAGQVRQPQHF
TRBV10-3	NA	TRBJ2-5	NA	TGTGCCATCAGTGGGGACTTGACGCGGGAGACCCAGTACTTC	CAISGDLTRETQYF